The rows below give T cell receptor beta chains drawn from one sample of a study of cytomegalovirus exposure and HLA in healthy donors. The method was immunoSEQ multiplex PCR; TCRdb's version includes in-frame clones alone and lacks a portion of them. The sample holds about 130,000 clones, 65% to 80% seen once. The sequenced sample consisted of PBMCs. The receptors derive from a male donor in good health and CMV-seropositive. The CDR3 runs from the conserved cysteine through the conserved F or W. D genes are given only for firm matches. For some rows the clone size is stated as once, few or many, or as a class when expanded; others skip it.

>TRBJ2-5|NA|TRBD2|TRBV5-1
CASSSLAGAQETQYF
TGCGCCAGCAGCTCGTTAGCGGGGGCACAAGAGACCCAGTACTTC
>TRBJ1-4|NA|TRBD1|TRBV7-9
CASSLGKGQWEEKLFF
TGTGCCAGCAGCTTAGGGAAGGGACAGTGGGAAGAAAAACTGTTTTTT
>TRBJ1-2|few|NA|TRBV15
CATSRDRGLGGYTF
TGTGCCACCAGCAGAGACAGGGGTTTAGGAGGCTACACCTTC
>TRBJ1-1|NA|TRBD1|TRBV4-2
CASSQDSNRDREAFF
TGTGCCAGCAGCCAAGACTCCAACCGGGACAGGGAAGCTTTCTTT
>TRBJ2-5|NA|TRBD2|TRBV13
CASSGGEREETQYF
TGTGCCAGCAGTGGGGGGGAGAGGGAAGAGACCCAGTACTTC
>TRBJ2-4|NA|NA|TRBV7-2
CASSLSSSLLTKNIQYF
TGTGCCAGCAGCTTAAGTTCGTCCCTTCTAACCAAAAACATTCAGTACTTC
>TRBJ1-5|NA|TRBD1|TRBV9
CASSGAGGGQPQHF
TGTGCCAGCAGCGGTGCAGGGGGCGGTCAGCCCCAGCATTTT
>TRBJ2-1|NA|TRBD2|TRBV2
CASNPGTSLQFF
TGTGCCAGCAACCCTGGGACTAGTTTGCAGTTCTTC
>TRBJ2-7|NA|TRBD2|TRBV7-2
CASSLSGGEQYF
TGTGCCAGCAGCCTTAGCGGGGGCGAGCAGTACTTC
>TRBJ1-5|few|TRBD1|TRBV28
CASSLRQGNSNQPQHF
TGTGCCAGCAGTTTACGACAGGGGAATAGCAATCAGCCCCAGCATTTT
>TRBJ2-7|few|TRBD2|TRBV6-5
CASSSGRALYEQYF
TGTGCCAGCAGTAGCGGGAGGGCCCTCTACGAGCAGTACTTC
>TRBJ2-5|NA|TRBD2|TRBV5-5
CASSTTSGGAVGTQYF
TGTGCCAGCAGTACGACTAGCGGGGGGGCCGTTGGGACCCAGTACTTC
>TRBJ1-1|NA|NA|TRBV23-1
CASSPHVKDTPFSLWDTTNTEAFF
TGCGCCAGCAGTCCACATGTTAAGGACACCCCGTTTAGCTTATGGGATACGACGAACACTGAAGCTTTCTTT
>TRBJ2-7|NA|TRBD2|TRBV19
CASSIGLAGSAEQYF
TGTGCCAGTAGTATAGGGCTAGCGGGAAGTGCCGAGCAGTACTTC
>TRBJ2-5|few|TRBD2|TRBV7-6
CASSLGAGPLGQDF
TGTGCCAGCAGCTTAGGAGCGGGGCCCCTTGGCCAGGACTTC
>TRBJ1-2|NA|TRBD1|TRBV5-1
CASSLDRDYGYTF
TGCGCCAGCAGTTTGGACAGGGATTATGGCTACACCTTC
>TRBJ1-1|NA|NA|TRBV5-1
CASSVNSNTEAFF
TGCGCCAGCAGCGTTAACAGCAACACTGAAGCTTTCTTT
>TRBJ1-1|few|NA|TRBV5-1
CASSPTTVLNTEAFF
TGCGCCAGCAGCCCAACGACAGTTTTGAACACTGAAGCTTTCTTT
>TRBJ2-5|NA|NA|TRBV5-1
CASSLGVPGETQYF
TGCGCCAGCAGCTTGGGAGTTCCAGGAGAGACCCAGTACTTC
>TRBJ1-4|NA|TRBD1|TRBV25-1
CASSEGTVNEKLFF
TGTGCCAGCAGTGAGGGGACAGTTAATGAAAAACTGTTTTTT
>TRBJ2-5|NA|NA|TRBV27
CASSLKGQEETQYF
TGTGCCAGCAGTTTAAAGGGGCAGGAAGAGACCCAGTACTTC
>TRBJ1-1|NA|NA|TRBV5-4
CASSLGQRPNTEAFF
TGTGCCAGCAGCTTGGGACAGAGACCGAACACTGAAGCTTTCTTT
>TRBJ2-5|once|NA|TRBV7-8
CASSLEGRDYETQYF
TGTGCCAGCAGCTTAGAAGGCAGGGATTATGAGACCCAGTACTTC
>TRBJ2-5|NA|TRBD2|TRBV5-1
CASSQGGTSVGETQYF
TGCGCCAGCAGCCAGGGGGGGACTAGCGTCGGGGAGACCCAGTACTTC
>TRBJ2-2|few|NA|TRBV6-4
CASSETQGGAGELFF
TGTGCCAGCAGTGAAACACAGGGAGGGGCCGGGGAGCTGTTTTTT
>TRBJ2-1|NA|NA|TRBV6-5
CASRQDQGAVDEQFF
TGTGCCAGCAGACAAGACCAAGGGGCAGTCGATGAGCAGTTCTTC
>TRBJ2-7|NA|NA|TRBV28
CASSFEVYEQYF
TGTGCCAGCAGTTTCGAGGTTTACGAGCAGTACTTC
>TRBJ2-7|once|NA|TRBV6-5
CASSASGAGSYEQYF
TGTGCCAGCAGTGCCTCAGGGGCGGGCTCCTACGAGCAGTACTTC
>TRBJ1-3|few|TRBD1|TRBV19
CASSTATGTGGNTIYF
TGTGCCAGTAGTACAGCAACCGGGACAGGGGGAAACACCATATATTTT
>TRBJ2-7|NA|NA|TRBV6-5
CASRPDRRYYEQYF
TGTGCCAGCAGACCCGACAGGAGATACTACGAGCAGTACTTC
>TRBJ2-2|NA|TRBD2|TRBV5-1
CASSLEWGLAAGELFF
TGCGCCAGCAGCTTGGAATGGGGACTAGCGGCCGGGGAGCTGTTTTTT